There are a few counts of the clone carrying this T cell receptor (beta chain). Its antigen is still unknown. The data originate from a study of cytomegalovirus exposure and HLA in healthy donors. Notes on the study in general: Later analysis indicated greater clonal expansion among HLA-associated TCR beta chains than among equally common other chains. Highly shared variants forming one cluster were likely a sequencing artifact. Later analysis identified a missense DCLRE1C variant that was linked to TCR beta V- and J-gene trimming. Rare TCR sequences dominated, though some public TCRs recurred in many donors.

The CDR3 is 14 residues long. The V and J ends lost 5 bases and 3 bases, in that order; junction bases with no gene match: 4. Per germline, CDR1 ENHRY and CDR2 SYGVKD. In the PCR, 60 Vbeta and 13 Jbeta primers were used. The repertoire was sequenced with immunoSEQ multiplex PCR; TCRdb's copy has only in-frame clones and lacks some. The sample contains about 34,000 clones, 85% to 90% of which appear only once. This receptor was obtained from a boy aged 5 to 17 in good health and CMV-seronegative. V is TRBV10-3 and J is TRBJ1-1, with 9 nucleotides matching TRBD1. Material for sequencing was PBMCs. The CDR3 DNA reads as TGTGCCATCAGTAGGACAGGGGTGGACACTGAAGCTTTCTTT. Its translation is CAISRTGVDTEAFF.